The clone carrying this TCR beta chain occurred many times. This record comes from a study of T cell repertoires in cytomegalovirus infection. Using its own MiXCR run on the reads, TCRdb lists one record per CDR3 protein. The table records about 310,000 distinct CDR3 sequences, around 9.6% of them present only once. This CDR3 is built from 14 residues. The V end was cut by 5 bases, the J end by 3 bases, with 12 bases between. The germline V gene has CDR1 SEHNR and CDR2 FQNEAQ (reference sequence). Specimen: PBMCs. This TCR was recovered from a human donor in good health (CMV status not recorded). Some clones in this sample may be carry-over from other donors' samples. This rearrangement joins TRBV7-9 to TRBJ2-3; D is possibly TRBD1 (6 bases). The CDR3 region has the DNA TGTGCCAGCAGCCCCTTAACAGGGACAGATACGCAGTATTTT. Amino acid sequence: CASSPLTGTDTQYF.